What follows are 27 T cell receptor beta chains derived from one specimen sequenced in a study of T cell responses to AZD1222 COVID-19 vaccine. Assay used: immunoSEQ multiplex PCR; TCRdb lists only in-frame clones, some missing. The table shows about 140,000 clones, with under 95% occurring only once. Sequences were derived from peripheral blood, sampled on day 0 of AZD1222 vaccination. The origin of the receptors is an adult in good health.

CDR3 residues: CASSTSPGYEQYF. The CDR3 bases are TGTGCCAGTAGTACATCCCCCGGCTACGAGCAGTACTTC. The chain combines TRBV19 with TRBJ2-7; D gene uncertain. Germline lookup yields CDR1 LNHDA and CDR2 SQIVND (reference sequence). Deletions cut 4 bases from V and 3 bases from J, with 10 bases between. The CDR3 sequence is 13 residues long. Full variable domain (missing parts from reference TRBV19 and TRBJ2-7): DGGITQSPKYLFRKEGQNVTLSCEQNLNHDAMYWYRQDPGQGLRLIYYSQIVNDFQKGDIAEGYSVSREKKESFPLTVTSAQKNPTAFYLCASSTSPGYEQYFGPGTRLTVT.

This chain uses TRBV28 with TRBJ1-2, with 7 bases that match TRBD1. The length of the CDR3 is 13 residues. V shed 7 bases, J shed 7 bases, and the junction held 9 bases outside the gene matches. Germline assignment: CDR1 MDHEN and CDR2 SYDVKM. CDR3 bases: TGTGCCAGCATTTACCGACAGGGAGGTGGCTACACCTTC. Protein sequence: CASIYRQGGGYTF.

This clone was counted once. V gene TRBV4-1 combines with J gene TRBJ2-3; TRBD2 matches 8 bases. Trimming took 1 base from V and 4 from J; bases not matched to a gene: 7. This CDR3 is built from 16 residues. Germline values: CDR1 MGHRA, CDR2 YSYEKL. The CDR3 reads CASSQGVSGGADTQYF. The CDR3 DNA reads TGCGCCAGCAGCCAAGGGGTTTCCGGGGGGGCAGATACGCAGTATTTT.

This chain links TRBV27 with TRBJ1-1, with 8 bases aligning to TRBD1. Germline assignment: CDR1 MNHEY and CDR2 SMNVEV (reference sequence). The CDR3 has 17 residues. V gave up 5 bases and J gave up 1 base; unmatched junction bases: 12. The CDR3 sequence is CASSPRTGLGSNTEAFF. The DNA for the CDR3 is TGTGCCAGCAGTCCACGGACAGGGCTAGGTTCGAACACTGAAGCTTTCTTT.

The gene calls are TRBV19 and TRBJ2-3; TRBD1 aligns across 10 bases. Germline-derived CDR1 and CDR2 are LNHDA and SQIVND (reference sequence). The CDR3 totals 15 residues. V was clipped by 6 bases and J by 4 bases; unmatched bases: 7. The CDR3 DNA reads TGTGCCAGTAGCCGGGGACAGGGGCAGGCAGATACGCAGTATTTT. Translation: CASSRGQGQADTQYF. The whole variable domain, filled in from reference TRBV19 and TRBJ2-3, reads DGGITQSPKYLFRKEGQNVTLSCEQNLNHDAMYWYRQDPGQGLRLIYYSQIVNDFQKGDIAEGYSVSREKKESFPLTVTSAQKNPTAFYLCASSRGQGQADTQYFGPGTRLTVL.

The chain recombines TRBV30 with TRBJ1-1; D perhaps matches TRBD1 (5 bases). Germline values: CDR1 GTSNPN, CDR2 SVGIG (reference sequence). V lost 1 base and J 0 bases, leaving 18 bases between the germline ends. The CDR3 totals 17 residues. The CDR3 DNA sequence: TGTGCCTGGAGTGCAACCCTTTCCGGGACGGTGAACACTGAAGCTTTCTTT. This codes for CAWSATLSGTVNTEAFF.

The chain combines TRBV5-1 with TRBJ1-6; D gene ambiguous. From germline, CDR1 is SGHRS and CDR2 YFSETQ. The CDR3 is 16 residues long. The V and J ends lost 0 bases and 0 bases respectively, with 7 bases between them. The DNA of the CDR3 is TGCGCCAGCAGCTTGGTCTGGAGCTCCTATAATTCACCCCTCCACTTT. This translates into CASSLVWSSYNSPLHF.

CDR3 bases: TGTGCCAGCAGTGTGGGACAGGGGTTGCGGGGCTACACCTTC. Encoded protein: CASSVGQGLRGYTF. The rearrangement joins TRBV7-2 to TRBJ1-2; TRBD1 agrees at 10 bases. V lost 6 bases and J lost 8; bases outside the gene matches: 9. The CDR3 covers 14 residues. Germline V gene sequence: CDR1 SGHTA, CDR2 FQGNSA.

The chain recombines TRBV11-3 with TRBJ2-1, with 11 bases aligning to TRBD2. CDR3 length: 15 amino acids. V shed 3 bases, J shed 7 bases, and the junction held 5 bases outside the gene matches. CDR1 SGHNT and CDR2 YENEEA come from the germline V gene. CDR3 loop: CASSFSGGAGNEQFF. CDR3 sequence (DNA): TGTGCCAGCAGCTTTAGCGGGGGGGCTGGGAATGAGCAGTTCTTC. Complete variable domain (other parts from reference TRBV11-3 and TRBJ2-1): EAGVVQSPRYKIIEKKQPVAFWCNPISGHNTLYWYLQNLGQGPELLIRYENEEAVDDSQLPKDRFSAERLKGVDSTLKIQPAELGDSAVYLCASSFSGGAGNEQFFGPGTRLTVL.

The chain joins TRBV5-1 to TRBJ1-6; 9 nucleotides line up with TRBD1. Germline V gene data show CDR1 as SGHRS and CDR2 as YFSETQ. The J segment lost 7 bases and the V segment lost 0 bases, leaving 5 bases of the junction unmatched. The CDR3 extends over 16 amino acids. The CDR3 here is CASSLGSTGGNSPLHF. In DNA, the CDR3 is TGCGCCAGCAGCTTGGGATCTACAGGGGGCAATTCACCCCTCCACTTT. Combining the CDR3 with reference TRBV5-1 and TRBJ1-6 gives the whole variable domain KAGVTQTPRYLIKTRGQQVTLSCSPISGHRSVSWYQQTPGQGLQFLFEYFSETQRNKGNFPGRFSGRQFSNSRSEMNVSTLELGDSALYLCASSLGSTGGNSPLHFGNGTRLTVT.

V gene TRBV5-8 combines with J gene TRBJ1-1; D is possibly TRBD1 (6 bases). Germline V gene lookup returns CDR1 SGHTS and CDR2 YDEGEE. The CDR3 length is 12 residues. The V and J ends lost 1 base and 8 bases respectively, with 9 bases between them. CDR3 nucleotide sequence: TGTGCCAGCAGCTTGAGGGGGACGGAAGCTTTCTTT. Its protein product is CASSLRGTEAFF.

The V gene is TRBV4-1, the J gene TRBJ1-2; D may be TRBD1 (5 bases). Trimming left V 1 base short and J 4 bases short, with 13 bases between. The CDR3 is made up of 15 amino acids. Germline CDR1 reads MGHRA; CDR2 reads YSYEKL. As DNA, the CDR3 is TGCGCCAGCAGCCAAGTGTCCCAGGGCTCCTATGGCTACACCTTC. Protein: CASSQVSQGSYGYTF.

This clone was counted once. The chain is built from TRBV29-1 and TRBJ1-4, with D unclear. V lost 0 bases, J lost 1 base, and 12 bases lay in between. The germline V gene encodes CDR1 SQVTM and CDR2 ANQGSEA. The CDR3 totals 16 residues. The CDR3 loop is CSVEDLSGRTNEKLFF. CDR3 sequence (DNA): TGCAGCGTTGAAGATCTTTCGGGCAGAACTAATGAAAAACTGTTTTTT.

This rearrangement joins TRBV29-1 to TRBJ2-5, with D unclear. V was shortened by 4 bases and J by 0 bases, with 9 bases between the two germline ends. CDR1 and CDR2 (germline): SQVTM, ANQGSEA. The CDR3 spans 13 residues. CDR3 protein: CSVALRHQETQYF. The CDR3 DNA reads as TGCAGCGTTGCCCTCAGACACCAAGAGACCCAGTACTTC.

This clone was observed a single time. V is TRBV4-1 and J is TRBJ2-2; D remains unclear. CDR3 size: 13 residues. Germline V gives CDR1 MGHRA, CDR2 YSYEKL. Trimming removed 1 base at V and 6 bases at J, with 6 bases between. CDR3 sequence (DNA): TGCGCCAGCAGCCAAGGGCTAGCCGGGGAGCTGTTTTTT. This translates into CASSQGLAGELFF.

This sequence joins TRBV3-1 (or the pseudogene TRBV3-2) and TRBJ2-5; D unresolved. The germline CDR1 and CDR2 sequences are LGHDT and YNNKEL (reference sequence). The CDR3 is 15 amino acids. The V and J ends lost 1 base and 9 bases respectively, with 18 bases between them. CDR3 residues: CASSQVRARAEAQYF. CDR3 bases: TGTGCCAGCAGCCAAGTTCGTGCTAGAGCCGAGGCCCAGTACTTC.

CDR3: CAWSRPTGAYQPQHF. The CDR3 DNA sequence: TGTGCCTGGAGCCGTCCGACAGGGGCATACCAGCCCCAGCATTTT. V is TRBV30 and J is TRBJ1-5; 8 positions match TRBD1. The J segment lost 7 bases and the V segment lost 3 bases, leaving 11 bases of the junction unmatched. Germline V gene lookup returns CDR1 GTSNPN and CDR2 SVGIG (reference sequence). This CDR3 contains 15 residues. Complete variable domain (other parts from reference TRBV30 and TRBJ1-5): SQTIHQWPATLVQPVGSPLSLECTVEGTSNPNLYWYRQAAGRGLQLLFYSVGIGQISSEVPQNLSASRPQDRQFILSSKKLLLSDSGFYLCAWSRPTGAYQPQHFGDGTRLSIL.

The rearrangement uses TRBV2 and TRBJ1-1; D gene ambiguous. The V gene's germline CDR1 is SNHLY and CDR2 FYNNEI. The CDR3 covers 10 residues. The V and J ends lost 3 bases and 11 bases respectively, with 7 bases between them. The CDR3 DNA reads TGTGCCAGCAGTGAGGGAATCGCTTTCTTT. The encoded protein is CASSEGIAFF.

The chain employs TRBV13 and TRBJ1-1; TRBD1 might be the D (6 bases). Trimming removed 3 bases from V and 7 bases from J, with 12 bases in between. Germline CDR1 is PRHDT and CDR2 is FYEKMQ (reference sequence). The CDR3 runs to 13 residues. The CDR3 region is CASSFRGWGEAFF. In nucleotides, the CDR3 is TGTGCCAGCAGCTTCAGGGGCTGGGGTGAAGCTTTCTTT.

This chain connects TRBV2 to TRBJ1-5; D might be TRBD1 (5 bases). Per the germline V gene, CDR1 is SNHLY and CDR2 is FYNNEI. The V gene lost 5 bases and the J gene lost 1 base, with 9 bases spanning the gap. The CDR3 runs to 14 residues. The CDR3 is CASSFRDSNQPQHF. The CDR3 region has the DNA TGTGCCAGCAGTTTCCGGGACAGCAATCAGCCCCAGCATTTT.

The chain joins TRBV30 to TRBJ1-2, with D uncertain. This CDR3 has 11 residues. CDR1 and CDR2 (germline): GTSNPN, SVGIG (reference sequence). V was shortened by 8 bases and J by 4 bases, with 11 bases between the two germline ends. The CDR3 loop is CASTMGYGYTF. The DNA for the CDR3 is TGTGCCAGTACTATGGGCTATGGCTACACCTTC.

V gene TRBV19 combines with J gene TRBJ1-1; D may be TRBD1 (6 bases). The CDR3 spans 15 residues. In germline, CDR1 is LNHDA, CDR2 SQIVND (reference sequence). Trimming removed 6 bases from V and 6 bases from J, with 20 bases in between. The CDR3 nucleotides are TGTGCCAGTAGACGAAGCACCAGGGGACACCCTGAAGCTTTCTTT. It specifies CASRRSTRGHPEAFF.

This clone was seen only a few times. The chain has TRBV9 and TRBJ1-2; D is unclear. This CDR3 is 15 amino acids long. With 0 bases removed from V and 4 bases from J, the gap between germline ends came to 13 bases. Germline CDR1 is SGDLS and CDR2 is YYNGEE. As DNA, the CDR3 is TGTGCCAGCAGCGTAGCCACGGGATCGGCCTATGGCTACACCTTC. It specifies CASSVATGSAYGYTF.

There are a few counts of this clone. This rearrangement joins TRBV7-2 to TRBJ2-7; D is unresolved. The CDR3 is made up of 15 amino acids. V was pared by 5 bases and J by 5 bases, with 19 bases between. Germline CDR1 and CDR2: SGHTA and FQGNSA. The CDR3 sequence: CASSDRGPSSDEQYF. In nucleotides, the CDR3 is TGTGCCAGCAGCGATCGTGGTCCTTCGTCTGACGAGCAGTACTTC.

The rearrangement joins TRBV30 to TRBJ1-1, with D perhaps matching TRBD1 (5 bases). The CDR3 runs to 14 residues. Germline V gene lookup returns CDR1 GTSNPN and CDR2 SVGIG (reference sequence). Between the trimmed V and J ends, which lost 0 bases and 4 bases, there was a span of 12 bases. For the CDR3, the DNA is TGTGCCTGGAGTGTCGGGGGGTTGCGCACTGAAGCTTTCTTT. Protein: CAWSVGGLRTEAFF.

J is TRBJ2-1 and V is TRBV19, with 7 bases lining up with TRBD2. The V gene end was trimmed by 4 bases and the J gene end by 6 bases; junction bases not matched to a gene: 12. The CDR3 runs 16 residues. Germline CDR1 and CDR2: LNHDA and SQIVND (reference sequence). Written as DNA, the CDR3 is TGTGCCAGTAGTACTGGGGGGGGAAACCCTTTCAATGAGCAGTTCTTC. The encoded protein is CASSTGGGNPFNEQFF. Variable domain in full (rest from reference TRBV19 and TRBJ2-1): DGGITQSPKYLFRKEGQNVTLSCEQNLNHDAMYWYRQDPGQGLRLIYYSQIVNDFQKGDIAEGYSVSREKKESFPLTVTSAQKNPTAFYLCASSTGGGNPFNEQFFGPGTRLTVL.

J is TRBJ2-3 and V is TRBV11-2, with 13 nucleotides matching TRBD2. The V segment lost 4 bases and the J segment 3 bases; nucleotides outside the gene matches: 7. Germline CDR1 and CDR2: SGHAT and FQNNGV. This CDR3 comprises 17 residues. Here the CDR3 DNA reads TGTGCCAGCAGCTCCACTAGCGGGGGGGCTGGGACAGATACGCAGTATTTT. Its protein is CASSSTSGGAGTDTQYF.